A selection of T cell receptor beta chains follows, all from one sample in a study of shared clonotypes between healthy human individuals. Sequencing was performed with immunoSEQ multiplex PCR; in TCRdb, only in-frame clones are kept and a portion is missing. This table holds hundreds of thousands of clones, almost 97% found once. The material sequenced was naive CD4+ T cells sorted from blood. Source of these receptors: a woman in her twenties or thirties in good health. The CDR3 runs from the conserved cysteine through the conserved F or W. D genes are given only for firm matches. Some rows mark clone size as missing; the rest say once, few, many or name a class of expanded clone.

>.|TRBJ2-7|.|TRBV5-6
CASSKTYEQYF
TGTGCCAGCAGCAAGACCTACGAGCAGTACTTC
>.|TRBJ1-1|.|TRBV18
CASSRAVGTEAFF
TGTGCCAGCTCAAGGGCTGTGGGCACTGAAGCTTTCTTT
>.|TRBJ1-5|.|TRBV6-1
CASSAEHNQPQHF
TGTGCCAGCAGTGCTGAGCACAATCAGCCCCAGCATTTT
>TRBD1|TRBJ1-4|once|TRBV7-9
CASSRTGGDEKLFF
TGTGCCAGCAGCCGGACAGGGGGCGATGAAAAACTGTTTTTT
>TRBD2|TRBJ2-1|once|TRBV4-1
CASSLRLASGPLSSYNEQFF
TGCGCCAGCAGCCTCCGTTTGGCTAGCGGGCCACTCAGCTCCTACAATGAGCAGTTCTTC
>.|TRBJ2-3|.|TRBV19
CASSIQRDRTDTQYF
TGTGCCAGTAGTATCCAGCGAGACCGCACAGATACGCAGTATTTT
>.|TRBJ2-7|.|TRBV5-4
CASSPRGTTLAEQYF
TGTGCCAGCAGCCCAAGGGGGACAACCCTGGCCGAGCAGTACTTC
>TRBD2|TRBJ2-2|.|TRBV27
CASPSVSGRLAGIKNTGELFF
TGTGCCAGCCCCTCTGTTTCAGGGCGGCTAGCGGGGATTAAGAACACCGGGGAGCTGTTTTTT
>TRBD1|TRBJ1-4|.|TRBV28
CASSLRDRRPPNEKLFF
TGTGCCAGCAGTTTACGGGACAGGCGACCCCCTAATGAAAAACTGTTTTTT
>TRBD1|TRBJ2-5|.|TRBV19
CASMDPGQKQTQYF
TGTGCCAGTATGGACCCGGGACAGAAACAGACCCAGTACTTC
>.|TRBJ2-7|.|TRBV29-1
CSVEKSRGSYEQYF
TGCAGCGTTGAAAAAAGTCGCGGCTCCTACGAGCAGTACTTC
>.|TRBJ1-1|.|TRBV28
CASSWAAGTEAFF
TGTGCCAGCAGTTGGGCCGCGGGGACTGAAGCTTTCTTT
>.|TRBJ2-7|.|TRBV5-1
CASSLQGYEQYF
TGCGCCAGCAGCCTTCAGGGCTACGAGCAGTACTTC
>.|TRBJ1-2|.|TRBV28
CASSLSGTPYGYTF
TGTGCCAGCAGTTTATCCGGGACACCCTATGGCTACACCTTC
>TRBD1|TRBJ1-1|.|TRBV30
CAWSVTGEVLTEAFF
TGTGCCTGGAGTGTTACAGGGGAGGTTTTGACTGAAGCTTTCTTT
>.|TRBJ1-5|.|TRBV6-6
CASSYSSPGQNQPQHF
TGTGCCAGCAGTTACTCCAGCCCCGGTCAGAATCAGCCCCAGCATTTT
>.|TRBJ1-2|.|TRBV2
CASSLEGTLNYGYTF
TGTGCCAGCTCACTCGAGGGGACGCTTAACTATGGCTACACCTTC
>.|TRBJ1-2|.|TRBV21-1
CASSSRDWGNYGYTF
TGTGCCAGCAGCAGCCGGGACTGGGGTAACTATGGCTACACCTTC
>TRBD1|TRBJ2-7|.|TRBV5-5
CASSIGQGLHEQYF
TGTGCCAGCAGCATAGGACAGGGTTTGCACGAGCAGTACTTC
>.|TRBJ2-7|.|TRBV28
CASTPDLPTYEQYF
TGTGCCAGCACACCCGATCTGCCTACCTACGAGCAGTACTTC
>.|TRBJ1-1|.|TRBV2
CASPPSPGYSGSRTEAFF
TGTGCCAGCCCTCCAAGCCCGGGGTATTCAGGGTCTAGGACTGAAGCTTTCTTT
>TRBD1|TRBJ1-5|.|TRBV28
CASTPRGQANQPQHF
TGTGCCAGCACACCACGGGGACAGGCCAATCAGCCCCAGCATTTT
>.|TRBJ1-2|.|TRBV2
CASDPGRIPSYTF
TGTGCCAGCGATCCGGGAAGGATCCCTAGCTACACCTTC
>.|TRBJ1-2|.|TRBV5-6
CASSLRRGILNYGYTF
TGTGCCAGCAGCTTGAGGCGGGGGATACTTAACTATGGCTACACCTTC
>.|TRBJ1-6|.|TRBV5-6
CASSLSVGSPLHF
TGTGCCAGCAGCTTGTCGGTTGGCTCACCCCTCCACTTT
>.|TRBJ2-1|.|TRBV7-9
CASSVDLAPVYNEQFF
TGTGCCAGCAGCGTAGATTTGGCGCCCGTGTACAATGAGCAGTTCTTC
>TRBD2|TRBJ2-1|once|TRBV5-1
CASSLAGLAGSEQFF
TGCGCCAGCAGCTTGGCCGGGCTAGCGGGAAGTGAGCAGTTCTTC
>.|TRBJ2-3|once|TRBV4-1
CASRDNWRHPTDTQYF
TGCGCCAGCAGGGACAATTGGCGGCACCCAACAGATACGCAGTATTTT